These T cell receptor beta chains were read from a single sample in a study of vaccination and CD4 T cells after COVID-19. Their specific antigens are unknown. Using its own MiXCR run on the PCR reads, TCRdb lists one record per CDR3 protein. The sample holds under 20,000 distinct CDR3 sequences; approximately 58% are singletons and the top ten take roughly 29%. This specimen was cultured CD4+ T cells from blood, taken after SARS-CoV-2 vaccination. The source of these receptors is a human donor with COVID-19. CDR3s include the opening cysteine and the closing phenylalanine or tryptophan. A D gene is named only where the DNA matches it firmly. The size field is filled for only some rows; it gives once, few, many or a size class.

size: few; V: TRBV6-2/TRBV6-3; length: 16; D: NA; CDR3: CASSYSIPGAGDTQYF
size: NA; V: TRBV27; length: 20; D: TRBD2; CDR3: CASSLRRPGLAGGSTGELFF
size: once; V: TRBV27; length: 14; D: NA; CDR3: CASSDGRTGETQYF
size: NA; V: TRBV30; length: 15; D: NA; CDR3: CAWRRGRSSGNTIYF
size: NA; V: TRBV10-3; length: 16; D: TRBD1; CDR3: CAISDLVGGGGYGYTF
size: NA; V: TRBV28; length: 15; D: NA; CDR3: CASSLGDTGVSPLHF
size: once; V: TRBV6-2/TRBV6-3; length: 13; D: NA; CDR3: CASSYAGTYEQYF
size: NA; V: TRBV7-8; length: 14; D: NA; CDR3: CASSLRGSNTEAFF
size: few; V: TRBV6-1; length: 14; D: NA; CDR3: CASTERGSNQPQHF
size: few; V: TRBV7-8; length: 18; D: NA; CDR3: CASTKGLPAPASYNEQFF
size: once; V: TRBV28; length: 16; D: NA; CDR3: CASSLIGSSYNSPLHF
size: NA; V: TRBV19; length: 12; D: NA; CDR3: CASGSWGVGYTF
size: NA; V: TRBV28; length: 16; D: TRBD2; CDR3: CASSSPGLASTDTQYF
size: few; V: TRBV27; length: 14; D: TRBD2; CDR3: CASSPRRTSETQYF
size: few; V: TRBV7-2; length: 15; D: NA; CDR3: CASTLRGTSNTEAFF
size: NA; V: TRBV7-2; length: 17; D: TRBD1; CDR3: CASSSYQGADGNQPQHF
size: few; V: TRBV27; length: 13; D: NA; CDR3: CASSFGVMSGYTF
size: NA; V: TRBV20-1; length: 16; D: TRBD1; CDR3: CSASQQGRISNQPQHF
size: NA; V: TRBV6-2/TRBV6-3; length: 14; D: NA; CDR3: CASSNRVSISPLHF
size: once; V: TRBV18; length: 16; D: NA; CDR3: CASSPSLGAVVYGYTF
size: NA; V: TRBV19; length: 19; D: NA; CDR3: CASSIPLPIGLGVNTEAFF
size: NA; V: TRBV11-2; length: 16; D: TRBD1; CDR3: CASSLGDRGSNQPQHF
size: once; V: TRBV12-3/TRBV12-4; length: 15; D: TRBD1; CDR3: CASNFAGQGLYGYTF
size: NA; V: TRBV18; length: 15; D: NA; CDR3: CASSPGQPTGNTIYF
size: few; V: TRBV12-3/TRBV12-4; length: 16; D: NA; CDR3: CASSLRAGGSNQPQHF
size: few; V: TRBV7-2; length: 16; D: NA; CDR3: CASSLRQGQYNSPLHF
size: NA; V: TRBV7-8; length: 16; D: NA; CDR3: CASSLGGQIPNQPQHF
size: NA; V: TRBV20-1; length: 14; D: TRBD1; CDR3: CSARWGQGGYGYTF
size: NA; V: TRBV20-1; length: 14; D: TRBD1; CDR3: CSARGQSSGNTIYF
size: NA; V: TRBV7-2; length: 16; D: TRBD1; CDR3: CASSPSGRGRQETQYF
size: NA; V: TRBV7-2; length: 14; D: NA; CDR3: CASSFRVRSEKLFF
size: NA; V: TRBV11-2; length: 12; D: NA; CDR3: CASSLRGDRQYF
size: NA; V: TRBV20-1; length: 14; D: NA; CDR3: CSARGTDWTYEQYF
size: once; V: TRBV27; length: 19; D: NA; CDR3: CASSSSPFDTRDQQETQYF
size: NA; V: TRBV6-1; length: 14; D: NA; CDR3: CASSPSGPPFEAFF
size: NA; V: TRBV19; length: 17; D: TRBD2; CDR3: CASRGGRLAVITGELFF
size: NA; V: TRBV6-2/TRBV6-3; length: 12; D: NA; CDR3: CASKAPNQPQHF
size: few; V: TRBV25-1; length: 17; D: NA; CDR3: CASSGQGAGHLPKPLHF
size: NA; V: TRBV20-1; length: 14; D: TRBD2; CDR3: CSARGTRVKNIQYF
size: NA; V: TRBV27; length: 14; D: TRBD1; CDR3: CASRTGISNQPQHF
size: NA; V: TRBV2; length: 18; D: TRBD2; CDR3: CASSEGLAGPTGADTQYF
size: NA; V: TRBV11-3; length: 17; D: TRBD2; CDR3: CASSLDHGLAGGNIQYF
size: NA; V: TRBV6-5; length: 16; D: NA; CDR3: CASSYGLGEIQETQYF
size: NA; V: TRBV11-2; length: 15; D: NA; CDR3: CASSLRDGGDGGYTF